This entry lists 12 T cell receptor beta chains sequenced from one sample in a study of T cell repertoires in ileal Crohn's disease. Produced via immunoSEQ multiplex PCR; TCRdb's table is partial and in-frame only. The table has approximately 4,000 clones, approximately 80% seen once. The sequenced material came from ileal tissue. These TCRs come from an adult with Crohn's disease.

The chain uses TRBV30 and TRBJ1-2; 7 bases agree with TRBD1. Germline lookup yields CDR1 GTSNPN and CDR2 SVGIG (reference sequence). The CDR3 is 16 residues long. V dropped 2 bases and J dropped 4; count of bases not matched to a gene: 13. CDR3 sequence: CAWSRYPTGFGYGYTF. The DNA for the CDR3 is TGTGCCTGGAGTAGATACCCGACAGGGTTTGGCTATGGCTACACCTTC.

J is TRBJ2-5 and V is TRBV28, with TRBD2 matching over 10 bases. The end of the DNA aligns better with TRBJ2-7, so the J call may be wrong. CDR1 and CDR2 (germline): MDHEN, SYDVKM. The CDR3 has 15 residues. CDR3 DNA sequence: TGTGCCAGCAGTTTGGTTAGCGGGGGGAGGAACGAGCAGTACTTC. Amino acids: CASSLVSGGRNEQYF.

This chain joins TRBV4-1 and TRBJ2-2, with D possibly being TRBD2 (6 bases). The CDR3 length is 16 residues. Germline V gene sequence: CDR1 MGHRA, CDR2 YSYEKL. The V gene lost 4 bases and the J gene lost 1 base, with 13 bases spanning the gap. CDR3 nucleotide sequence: TGCGCCAGCAGCCGAACCGGGAGTAAGAACACCGGGGAGCTGTTTTTT. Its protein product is CASSRTGSKNTGELFF.

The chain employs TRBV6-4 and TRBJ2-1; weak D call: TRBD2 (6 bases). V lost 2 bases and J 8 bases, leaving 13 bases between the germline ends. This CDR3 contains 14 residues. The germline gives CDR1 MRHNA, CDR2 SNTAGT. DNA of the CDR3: TGTGCCAGCAGTGACGGGGCGGGGTCCCATGAGCAGTTCTTC. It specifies CASSDGAGSHEQFF.

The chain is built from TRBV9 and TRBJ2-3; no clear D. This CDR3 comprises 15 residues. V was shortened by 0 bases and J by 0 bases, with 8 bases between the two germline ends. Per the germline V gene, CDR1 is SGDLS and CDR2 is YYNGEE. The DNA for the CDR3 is TGTGCCAGCAGCGTAGAGGCAGGTAGCACAGATACGCAGTATTTT. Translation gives CASSVEAGSTDTQYF. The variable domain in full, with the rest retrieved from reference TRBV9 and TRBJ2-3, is DSGVTQTPKHLITATGQRVTLRCSPRSGDLSVYWYQQSLDQGLQFLIQYYNGEERAKGNILERFSAQQFPDLHSELNLSSLELGDSALYFCASSVEAGSTDTQYFGPGTRLTVL.

CDR3 region: CASSPGEGASQPQHF. CDR3 DNA sequence: TGTGCCAGCAGCCCCGGAGAGGGGGCAAGTCAGCCCCAGCATTTT. The chain is built from TRBV4-2 and TRBJ1-5, with 7 bases fitting TRBD1. CDR1 LGHNA and CDR2 YNFKEQ come from the germline V gene. V dropped 4 bases and J dropped 6; count of bases not matched to a gene: 9. The CDR3 extends over 15 amino acids.

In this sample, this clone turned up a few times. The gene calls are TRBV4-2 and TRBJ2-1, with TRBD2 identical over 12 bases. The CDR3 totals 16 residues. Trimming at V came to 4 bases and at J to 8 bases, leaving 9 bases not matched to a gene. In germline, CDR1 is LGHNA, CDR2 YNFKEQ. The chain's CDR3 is CASSPTGTSGFDEQFF. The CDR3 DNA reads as TGTGCCAGCAGCCCGACCGGGACTAGCGGGTTCGATGAGCAGTTCTTC.

This CDR3 reads CASSLGGDAVYEQYF. The CDR3 DNA reads TGTGCCAGCAGTTTAGGGGGGGACGCTGTTTACGAGCAGTACTTC. The chain uses TRBV28 and TRBJ2-7, with 7 nucleotides matching TRBD2. Germline V gene data show CDR1 as MDHEN and CDR2 as SYDVKM. This CDR3 region has 15 residues. Trimming cost V 2 bases and J 4 bases; bases outside gene matches: 8.

For the CDR3, the DNA is TGTGCCATCAGTGAGTCGGTACTAGTAGGTGGGGCCAACGTCCTGACTTTC. Protein sequence: CAISESVLVGGANVLTF. The chain couples TRBV10-3 to TRBJ2-6, with D tentatively TRBD2 (5 bases). The CDR3 covers 17 residues. V was trimmed by 0 bases and J by 3 bases, leaving 12 bases between them. Per the germline V gene, CDR1 is ENHRY and CDR2 is SYGVKD.

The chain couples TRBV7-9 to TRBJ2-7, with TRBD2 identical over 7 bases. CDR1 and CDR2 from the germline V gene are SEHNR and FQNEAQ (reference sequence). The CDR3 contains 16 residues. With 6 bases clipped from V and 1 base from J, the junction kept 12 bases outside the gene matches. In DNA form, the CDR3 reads TGTGCCAGCAGTCCCCCCAGGGCTAGCGGATCCTACGAGCAGTACTTC. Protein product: CASSPPRASGSYEQYF. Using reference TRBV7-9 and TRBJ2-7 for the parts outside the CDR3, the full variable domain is DTGVSQNPRHKITKRGQNVTFRCDPISEHNRLYWYRQTLGQGPEFLTYFQNEAQLEKSRLLSDRFSAERPKGSFSTLEIQRTEQGDSAMYLCASSPPRASGSYEQYFGPGTRLTVT.

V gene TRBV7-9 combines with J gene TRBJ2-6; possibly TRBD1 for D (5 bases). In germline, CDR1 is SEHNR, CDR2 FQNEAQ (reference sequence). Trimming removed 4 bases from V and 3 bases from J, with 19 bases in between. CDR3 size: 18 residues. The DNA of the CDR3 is TGTGCCAGCAGCTCGACAGATTTGCCCCCTCTTGGGGCCAACGTCCTGACTTTC. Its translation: CASSSTDLPPLGANVLTF.

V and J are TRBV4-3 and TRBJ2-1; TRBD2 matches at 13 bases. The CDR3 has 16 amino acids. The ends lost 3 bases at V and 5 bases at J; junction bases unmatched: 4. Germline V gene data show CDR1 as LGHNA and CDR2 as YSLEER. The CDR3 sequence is CASSQGLAGTHNEQFF. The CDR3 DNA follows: TGCGCCAGCAGCCAGGGACTAGCGGGAACCCACAATGAGCAGTTCTTC.